What follows is one TCR beta chain and its context. As yet, its antigen is unknown. The source of the sample is a study of beta chain features in type 1 diabetes. Study-wide results and limits: Because the template was cDNA, high-expressing cells might be over-represented. PCR might favor shorter templates, but any such skew would affect patients and controls equally. Moderately but significantly shorter TCRB CDR3s were found in Type 1 diabetes patients in all four CD4+ subsets.

Expressed TCRB transcripts were sequenced because the entire RNA isolate underwent reverse transcription. Libraries were prepared by immunoSEQ multiplex PCR; TCRdb keeps only in-frame clonotypes and omits some of them. In the table there are some 330,000 clones, 10% to 15% of which are singletons. Trimming shortened V by 7 bases and J by 2 bases, and 17 bases separated the two germline ends. This CDR3 has 15 residues. Germline loops: CDR1 SGHRS, CDR2 YFSETQ. Per donor, one heparinised blood draw averaged approximately 120 mL. The sequence derives from a woman aged 18-29 years with type 1 diabetes. Sequencing used naive CD4+ T cells from blood. This chain connects TRBV5-1 to TRBJ2-3, with D possibly matching TRBD2 (6 bases). The CDR3 DNA sequence: TGCGCCAGCGGCCAAGGGCGGGGTTACACAGATACGCAGTATTTT. It yields the protein CASGQGRGYTDTQYF.